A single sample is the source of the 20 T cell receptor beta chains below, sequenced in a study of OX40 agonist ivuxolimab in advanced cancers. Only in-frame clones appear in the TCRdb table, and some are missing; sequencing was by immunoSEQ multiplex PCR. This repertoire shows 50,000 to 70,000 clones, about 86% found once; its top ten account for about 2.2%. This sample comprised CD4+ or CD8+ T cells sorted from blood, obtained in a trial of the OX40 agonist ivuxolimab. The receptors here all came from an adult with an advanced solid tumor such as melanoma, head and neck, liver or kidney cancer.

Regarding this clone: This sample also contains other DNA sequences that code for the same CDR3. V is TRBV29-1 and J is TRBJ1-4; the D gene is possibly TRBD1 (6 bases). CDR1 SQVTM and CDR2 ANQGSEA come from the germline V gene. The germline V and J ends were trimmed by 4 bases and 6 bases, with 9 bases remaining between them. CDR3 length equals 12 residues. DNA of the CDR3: TGCAGCGTTGGGGGGGCTGATGAAAAACTGTTTTTT. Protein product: CSVGGADEKLFF.

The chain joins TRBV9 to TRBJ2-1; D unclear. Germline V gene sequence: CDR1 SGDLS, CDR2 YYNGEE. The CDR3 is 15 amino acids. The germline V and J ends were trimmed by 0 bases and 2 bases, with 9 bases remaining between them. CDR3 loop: CASSVDPSTYNEQFF. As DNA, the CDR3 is TGTGCCAGCAGCGTAGACCCATCAACCTACAATGAGCAGTTCTTC.

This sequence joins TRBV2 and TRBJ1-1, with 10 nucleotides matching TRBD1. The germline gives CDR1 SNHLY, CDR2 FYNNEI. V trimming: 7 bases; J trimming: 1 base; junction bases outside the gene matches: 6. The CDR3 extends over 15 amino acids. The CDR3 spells CASNRQGAQNTEAFF. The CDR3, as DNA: TGTGCCAGCAATCGACAGGGGGCGCAGAACACTGAAGCTTTCTTT.

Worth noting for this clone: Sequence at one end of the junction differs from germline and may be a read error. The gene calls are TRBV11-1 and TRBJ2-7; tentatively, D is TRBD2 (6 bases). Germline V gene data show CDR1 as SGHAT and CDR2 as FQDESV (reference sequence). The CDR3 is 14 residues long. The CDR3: CASSIAARGGEQYF. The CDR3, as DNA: TGTGCCAGCAGCATAGCGGCCCGTGGGGGGGAGCAGTACTTC.

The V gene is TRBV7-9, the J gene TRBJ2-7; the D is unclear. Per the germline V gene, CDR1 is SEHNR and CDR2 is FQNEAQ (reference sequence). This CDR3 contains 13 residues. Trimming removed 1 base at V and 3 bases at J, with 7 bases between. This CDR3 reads CASSLGRVYEQYF. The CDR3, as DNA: TGTGCCAGCAGCTTAGGTAGGGTCTACGAGCAGTACTTC.

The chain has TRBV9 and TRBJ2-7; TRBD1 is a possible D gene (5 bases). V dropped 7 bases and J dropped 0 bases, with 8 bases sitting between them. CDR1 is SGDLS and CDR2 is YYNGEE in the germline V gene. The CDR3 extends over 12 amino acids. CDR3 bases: TGTGCCAGCGGCAGGGACTCCTACGAGCAGTACTTC. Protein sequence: CASGRDSYEQYF.

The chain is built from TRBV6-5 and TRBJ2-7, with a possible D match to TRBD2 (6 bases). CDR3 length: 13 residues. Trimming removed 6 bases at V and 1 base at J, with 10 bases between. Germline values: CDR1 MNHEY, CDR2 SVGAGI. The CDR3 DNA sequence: TGTGCCAGCAGCCTGACTAGATCCTACGAGCAGTACTTC. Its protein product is CASSLTRSYEQYF.

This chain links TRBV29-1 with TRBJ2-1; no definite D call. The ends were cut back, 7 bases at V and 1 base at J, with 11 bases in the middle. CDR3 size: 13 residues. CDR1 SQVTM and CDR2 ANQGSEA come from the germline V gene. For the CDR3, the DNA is TGCAGCGCCTGTGGGGATTCCTACAATGAGCAGTTCTTC. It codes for CSACGDSYNEQFF.

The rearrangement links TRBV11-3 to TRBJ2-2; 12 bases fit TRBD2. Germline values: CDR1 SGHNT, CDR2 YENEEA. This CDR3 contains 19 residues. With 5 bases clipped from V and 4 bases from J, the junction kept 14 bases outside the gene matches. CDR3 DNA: TGTGCCAGCAGCGCTACCTGGGGCTCTAGCGGGAGGGCCACCGGGGAGCTGTTTTTT. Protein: CASSATWGSSGRATGELFF.

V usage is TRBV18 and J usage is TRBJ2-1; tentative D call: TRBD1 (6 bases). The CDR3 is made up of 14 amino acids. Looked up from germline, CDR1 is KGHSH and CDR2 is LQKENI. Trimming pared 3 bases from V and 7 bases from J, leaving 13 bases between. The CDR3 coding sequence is TGTGCCAGCTCACCTCCCGAGGGGGTAAATGAGCAGTTCTTC. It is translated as CASSPPEGVNEQFF.

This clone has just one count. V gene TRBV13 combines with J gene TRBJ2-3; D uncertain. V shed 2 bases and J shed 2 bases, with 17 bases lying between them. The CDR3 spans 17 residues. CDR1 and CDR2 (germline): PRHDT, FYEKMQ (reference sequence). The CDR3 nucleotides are TGTGCCAGCAGCTTATTTTCGCTTAGACATCTCACAGATACGCAGTATTTT. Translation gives CASSLFSLRHLTDTQYF.

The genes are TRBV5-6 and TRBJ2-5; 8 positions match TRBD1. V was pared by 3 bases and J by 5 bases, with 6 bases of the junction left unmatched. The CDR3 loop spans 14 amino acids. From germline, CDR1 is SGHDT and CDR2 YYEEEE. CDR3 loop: CASSSTGEVETQYF. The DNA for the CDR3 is TGTGCCAGCAGCTCGACAGGGGAGGTGGAGACCCAGTACTTC.

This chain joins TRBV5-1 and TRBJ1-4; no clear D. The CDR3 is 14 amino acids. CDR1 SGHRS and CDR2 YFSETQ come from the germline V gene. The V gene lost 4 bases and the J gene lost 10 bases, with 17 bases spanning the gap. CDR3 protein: CASSGLLEGTKLFF. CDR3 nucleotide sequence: TGCGCCAGCAGCGGCCTATTGGAGGGAACAAAACTGTTTTTT.

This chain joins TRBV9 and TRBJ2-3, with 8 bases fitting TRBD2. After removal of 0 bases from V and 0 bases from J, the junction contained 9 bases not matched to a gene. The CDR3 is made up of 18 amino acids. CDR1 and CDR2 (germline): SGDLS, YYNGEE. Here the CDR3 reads CASSVATGGAISTDTQYF. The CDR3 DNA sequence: TGTGCCAGCAGCGTAGCTACCGGGGGGGCAATTAGCACAGATACGCAGTATTTT.

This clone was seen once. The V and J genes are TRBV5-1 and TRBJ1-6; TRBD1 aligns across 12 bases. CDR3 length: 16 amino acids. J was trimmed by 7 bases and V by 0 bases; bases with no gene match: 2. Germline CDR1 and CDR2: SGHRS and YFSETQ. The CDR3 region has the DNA TGCGCCAGCAGCTTGGGGGACAGGGGGCAAAATTCACCCCTCCACTTT. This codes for CASSLGDRGQNSPLHF.

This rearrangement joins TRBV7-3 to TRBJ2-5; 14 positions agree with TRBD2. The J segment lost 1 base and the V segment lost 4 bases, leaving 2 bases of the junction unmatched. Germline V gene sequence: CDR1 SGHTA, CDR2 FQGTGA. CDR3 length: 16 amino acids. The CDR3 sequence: CASSSGLAGGQETQYF. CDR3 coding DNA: TGTGCCAGCAGCTCTGGACTAGCGGGAGGCCAAGAGACCCAGTACTTC.

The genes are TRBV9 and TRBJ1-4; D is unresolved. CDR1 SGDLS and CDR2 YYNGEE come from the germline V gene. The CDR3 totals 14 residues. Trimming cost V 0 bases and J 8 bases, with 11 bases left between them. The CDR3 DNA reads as TGTGCCAGCAGCGTAGTATCTACGGGCGAAAAACTGTTTTTT. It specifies CASSVVSTGEKLFF. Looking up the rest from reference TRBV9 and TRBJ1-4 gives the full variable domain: DSGVTQTPKHLITATGQRVTLRCSPRSGDLSVYWYQQSLDQGLQFLIQYYNGEERAKGNILERFSAQQFPDLHSELNLSSLELGDSALYFCASSVVSTGEKLFFGSGTQLSVL.

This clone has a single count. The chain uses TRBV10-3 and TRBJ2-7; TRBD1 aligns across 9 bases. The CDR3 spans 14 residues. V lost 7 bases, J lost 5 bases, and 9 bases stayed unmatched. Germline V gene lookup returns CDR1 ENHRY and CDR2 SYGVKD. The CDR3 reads CAINSGQGYNEQYF. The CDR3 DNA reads TGTGCCATCAATTCGGGACAGGGTTACAACGAGCAGTACTTC.

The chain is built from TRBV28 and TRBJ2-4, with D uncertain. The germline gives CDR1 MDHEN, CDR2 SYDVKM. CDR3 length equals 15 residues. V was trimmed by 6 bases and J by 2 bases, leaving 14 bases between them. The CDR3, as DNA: TGTGCCAGCAGCTCTAGTTGGGAAACCAAAAACATTCAGTACTTC. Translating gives CASSSSWETKNIQYF. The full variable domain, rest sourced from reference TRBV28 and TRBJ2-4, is DVKVTQSSRYLVKRTGEKVFLECVQDMDHENMFWYRQDPGLGLRLIYFSYDVKMKEKGDIPEGYSVSREKKERFSLILESASTNQTSMYLCASSSSWETKNIQYFGAGTRLSVL.

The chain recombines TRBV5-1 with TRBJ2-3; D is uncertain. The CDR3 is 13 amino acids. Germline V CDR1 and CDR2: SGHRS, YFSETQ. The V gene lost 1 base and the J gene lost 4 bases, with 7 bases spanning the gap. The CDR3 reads CASSLPDADTQYF. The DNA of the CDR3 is TGCGCCAGCAGCTTGCCAGATGCAGATACGCAGTATTTT.